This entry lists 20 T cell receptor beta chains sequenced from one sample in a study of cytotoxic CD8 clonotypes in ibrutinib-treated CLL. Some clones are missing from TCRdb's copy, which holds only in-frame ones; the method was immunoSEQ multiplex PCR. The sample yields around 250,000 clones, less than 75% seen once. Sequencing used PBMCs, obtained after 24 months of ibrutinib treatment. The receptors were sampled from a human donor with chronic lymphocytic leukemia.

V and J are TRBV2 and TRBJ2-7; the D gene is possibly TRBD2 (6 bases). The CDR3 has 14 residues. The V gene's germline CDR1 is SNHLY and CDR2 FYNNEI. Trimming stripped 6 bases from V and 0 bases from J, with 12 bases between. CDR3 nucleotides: TGTGCCAGCAGGAGGGACTCTCCCTCCTACGAGCAGTACTTC. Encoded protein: CASRRDSPSYEQYF.

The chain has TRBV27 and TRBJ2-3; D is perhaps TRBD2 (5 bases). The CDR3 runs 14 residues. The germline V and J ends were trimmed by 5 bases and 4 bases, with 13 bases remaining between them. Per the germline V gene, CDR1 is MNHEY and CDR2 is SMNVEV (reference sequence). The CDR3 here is CASSRRFLADTQYF. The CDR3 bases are TGTGCCAGCAGTAGGAGGTTCTTGGCAGATACGCAGTATTTT.

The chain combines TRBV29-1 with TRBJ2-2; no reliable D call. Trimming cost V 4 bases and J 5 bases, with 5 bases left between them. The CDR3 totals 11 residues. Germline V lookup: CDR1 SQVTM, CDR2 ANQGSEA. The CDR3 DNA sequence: TGCAGCGTTGTGTTAACCGGGGAGCTGTTTTTT. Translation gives CSVVLTGELFF.

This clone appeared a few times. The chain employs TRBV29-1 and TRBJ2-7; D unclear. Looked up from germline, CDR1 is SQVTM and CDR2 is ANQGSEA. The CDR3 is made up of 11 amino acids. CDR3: CSALREYEQYF. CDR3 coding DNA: TGCAGTGCCCTAAGGGAATACGAGCAGTACTTC.

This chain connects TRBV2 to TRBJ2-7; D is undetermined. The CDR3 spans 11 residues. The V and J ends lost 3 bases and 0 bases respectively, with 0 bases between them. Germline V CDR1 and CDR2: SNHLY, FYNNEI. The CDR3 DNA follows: TGTGCCAGCAGTGACTCCTACGAGCAGTACTTC. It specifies CASSDSYEQYF. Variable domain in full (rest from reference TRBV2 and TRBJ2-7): EPEVTQTPSHQVTQMGQEVILRCVPISNHLYFYWYRQILGQKVEFLVSFYNNEISEKSEIFDDQFSVERPDGSNFTLKIRSTKLEDSAMYFCASSDSYEQYFGPGTRLTVT.

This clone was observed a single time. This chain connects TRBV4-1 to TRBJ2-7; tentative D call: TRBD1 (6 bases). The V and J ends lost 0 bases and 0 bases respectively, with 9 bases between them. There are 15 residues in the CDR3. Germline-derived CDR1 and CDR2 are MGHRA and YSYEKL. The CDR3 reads CASSQERDTSYEQYF. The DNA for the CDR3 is TGCGCCAGCAGCCAAGAACGGGACACCTCCTACGAGCAGTACTTC.

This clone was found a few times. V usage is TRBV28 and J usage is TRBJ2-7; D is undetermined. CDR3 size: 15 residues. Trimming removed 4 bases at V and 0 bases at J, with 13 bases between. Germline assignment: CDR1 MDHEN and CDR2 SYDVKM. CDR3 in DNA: TGTGCCAGCAGTTCCTCGTCGGACGTCTCCTACGAGCAGTACTTC. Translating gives CASSSSSDVSYEQYF.

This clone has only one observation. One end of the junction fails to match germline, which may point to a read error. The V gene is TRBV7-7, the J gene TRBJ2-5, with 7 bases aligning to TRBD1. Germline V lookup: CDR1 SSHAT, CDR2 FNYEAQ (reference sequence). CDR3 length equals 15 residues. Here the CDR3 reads CASSLEWGQQETQYF. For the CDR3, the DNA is TGTGCTAGCAGCTTAGAGTGGGGACAGCAAGAGACCCAGTACTTC.

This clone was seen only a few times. The CDR3 sequence: CASSERERENTGELFF. The CDR3 nucleotides are TGTGCCAGCAGCGAGCGGGAACGGGAAAACACCGGGGAGCTGTTTTTT. The V call is TRBV9, the J call TRBJ2-2; the match to TRBD2 covers 7 bases. Germline lookup yields CDR1 SGDLS and CDR2 YYNGEE. The CDR3 consists of 16 residues. V was pared by 3 bases and J by 2 bases, with 7 bases of the junction left unmatched.

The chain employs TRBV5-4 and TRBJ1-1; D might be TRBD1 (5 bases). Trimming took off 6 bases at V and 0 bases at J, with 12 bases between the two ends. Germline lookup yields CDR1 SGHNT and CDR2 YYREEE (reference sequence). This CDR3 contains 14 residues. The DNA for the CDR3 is TGTGCCAGCACCACGGACACCTTGAACACTGAAGCTTTCTTT. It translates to CASTTDTLNTEAFF.

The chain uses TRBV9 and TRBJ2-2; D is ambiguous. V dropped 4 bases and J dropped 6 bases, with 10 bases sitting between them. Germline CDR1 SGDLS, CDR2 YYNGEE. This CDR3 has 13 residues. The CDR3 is CASSPAGAGELFF. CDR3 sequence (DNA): TGTGCCAGCAGCCCCGCTGGAGCCGGGGAGCTGTTTTTT.

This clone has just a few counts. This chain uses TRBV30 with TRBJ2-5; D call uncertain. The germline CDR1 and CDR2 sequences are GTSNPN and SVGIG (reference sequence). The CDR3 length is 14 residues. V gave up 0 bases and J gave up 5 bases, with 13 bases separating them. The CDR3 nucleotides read TGTGCCTGGAGTGTACGAGGCGCGCGGGAGACCCAGTACTTC. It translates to CAWSVRGARETQYF.

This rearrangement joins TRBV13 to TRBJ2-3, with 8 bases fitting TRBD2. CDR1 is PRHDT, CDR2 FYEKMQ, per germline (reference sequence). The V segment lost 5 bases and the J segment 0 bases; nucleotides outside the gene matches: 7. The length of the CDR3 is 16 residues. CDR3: CASSQTSGSSTDTQYF. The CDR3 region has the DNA TGTGCCAGCAGCCAAACTAGCGGTTCTAGCACAGATACGCAGTATTTT.

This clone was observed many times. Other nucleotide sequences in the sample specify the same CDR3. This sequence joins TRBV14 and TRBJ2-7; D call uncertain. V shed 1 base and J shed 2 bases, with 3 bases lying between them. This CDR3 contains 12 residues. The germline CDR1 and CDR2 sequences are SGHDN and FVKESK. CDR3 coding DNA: TGTGCCAGCAGCCAAGGGCCCTACGAGCAGTACTTC. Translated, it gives CASSQGPYEQYF.

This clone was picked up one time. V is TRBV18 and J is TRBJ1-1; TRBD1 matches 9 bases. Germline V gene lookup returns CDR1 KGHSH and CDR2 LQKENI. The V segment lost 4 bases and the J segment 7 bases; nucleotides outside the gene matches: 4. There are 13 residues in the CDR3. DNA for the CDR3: TGTGCCAGCTCACGGGGACAGGGAGGTGAAGCTTTCTTT. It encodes CASSRGQGGEAFF.

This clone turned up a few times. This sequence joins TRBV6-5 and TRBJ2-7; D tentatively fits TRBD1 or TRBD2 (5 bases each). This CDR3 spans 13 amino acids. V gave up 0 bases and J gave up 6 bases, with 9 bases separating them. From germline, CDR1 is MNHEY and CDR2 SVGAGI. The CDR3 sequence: CASSYSAGTEQYF. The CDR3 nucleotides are TGTGCCAGCAGTTACTCTGCAGGGACCGAGCAGTACTTC.

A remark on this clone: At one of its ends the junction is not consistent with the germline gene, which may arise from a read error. CDR3 in amino acids: CASNPTVDSSEQYF. For the CDR3, the DNA is TGCGCCAGCAATCCCACCGTGGACTCCTCCGAGCAGTACTTC. V gene TRBV5-1 combines with J gene TRBJ2-7, with D tentatively TRBD2 (5 bases). The CDR3 has 14 residues. Per germline, CDR1 SGHRS and CDR2 YFSETQ.

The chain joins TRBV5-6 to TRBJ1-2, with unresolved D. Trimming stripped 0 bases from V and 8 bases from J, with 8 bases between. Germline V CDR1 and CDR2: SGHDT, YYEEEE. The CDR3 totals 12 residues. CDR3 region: CASSLEFLGYTF. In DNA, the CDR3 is TGTGCCAGCAGCTTGGAGTTTCTAGGCTACACCTTC.

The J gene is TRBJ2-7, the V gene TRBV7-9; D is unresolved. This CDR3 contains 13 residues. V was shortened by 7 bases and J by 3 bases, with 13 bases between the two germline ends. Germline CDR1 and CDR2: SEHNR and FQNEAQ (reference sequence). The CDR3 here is CASNPTGVYEQYF. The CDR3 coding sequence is TGTGCCAGCAACCCCACGGGCGTCTACGAGCAGTACTTC.

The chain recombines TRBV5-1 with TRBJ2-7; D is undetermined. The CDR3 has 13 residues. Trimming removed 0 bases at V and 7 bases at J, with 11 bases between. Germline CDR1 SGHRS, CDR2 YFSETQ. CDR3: CASSLVGAGEQYF. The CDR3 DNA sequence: TGCGCCAGCAGCTTGGTGGGTGCCGGGGAGCAGTACTTC.